A selection of T cell receptor beta chains follows, all from one sample in a study of T cells in Graves' hyperthyroidism and ophthalmopathy. TCRdb re-called the multiplex PCR reads through MiXCR, storing one row per CDR3 protein. This table has about 480,000 distinct CDR3 sequences, approximately 15% appearing once. Sequencing was performed on blood. These receptors were obtained from a woman aged 18-29 years with Graves' hyperthyroidism. The CDR3 runs from the conserved cysteine through the conserved F or W. D genes are given only for firm matches. Clone size, where shown, is once, few, many, or a class for clones that have expanded.

V	size	J	D	CDR3	DNA
TRBV2	many	TRBJ2-1	.	CASSDWAGRANEQFF	TGTGCCAGCAGTGATTGGGCAGGGCGAGCCAATGAGCAGTTCTTC
TRBV29-1	few	TRBJ2-7	.	CSVTPGSSYEQYF	TGCAGCGTGACCCCGGGATCCTCCTACGAGCAGTACTTC
TRBV11-3	many	TRBJ2-7	TRBD2	CASSSSGRAHEQYF	TGTGCCAGCAGCTCGAGCGGGAGGGCCCACGAGCAGTACTTC
TRBV9	few	TRBJ1-1	.	CASSVDPFYQNTEAFF	TGTGCCAGCAGCGTAGACCCCTTCTACCAGAACACTGAAGCTTTCTTT
TRBV5-1	.	TRBJ2-1	TRBD2	CASRFGWREFYNEQFF	TGCGCCAGCCGGTTTGGGTGGCGGGAGTTCTACAATGAGCAGTTCTTC
TRBV2	few	TRBJ1-1	.	CASSEGGESTEAFF	TGTGCCAGCAGTGAAGGGGGGGAGTCCACTGAAGCTTTCTTT
TRBV9	.	TRBJ2-1	.	CASSVGVLNNEQFF	TGTGCCAGCAGCGTAGGAGTCCTCAACAATGAGCAGTTCTTC
TRBV29-1	many	TRBJ2-1	.	CSAVLAISSYNEQFF	TGCAGCGCTGTCCTAGCGATTAGCTCCTACAATGAGCAGTTCTTC
TRBV6-1	few	TRBJ2-1	TRBD2	CASSRSGSDVNEQFF	TGTGCCAGCAGTAGAAGCGGGAGCGATGTGAATGAGCAGTTCTTC
TRBV25-1	.	TRBJ1-1	.	CASSEPGRGTEAFF	TGTGCCAGCAGTGAACCCGGGAGGGGCACTGAAGCTTTCTTT
TRBV2	many	TRBJ2-1	TRBD2	CASWSGSLYNEQFF	TGTGCCAGCTGGAGCGGGAGCCTGTACAATGAGCAGTTCTTC
TRBV30	many	TRBJ1-1	TRBD1	CAWIGGKNTEAFF	TGTGCCTGGATAGGGGGCAAGAACACTGAAGCTTTCTTT
TRBV7-7	few	TRBJ2-1	TRBD2	CAGSLDSAGYEQFF	TGTGCTGGCAGCTTAGACTCAGCGGGGTATGAGCAGTTCTTC
TRBV5-1	.	TRBJ2-2	TRBD2	CASSLVRAGGPLGELFF	TGCGCCAGCAGCTTGGTTAGGGCGGGAGGCCCTCTCGGGGAGCTGTTTTTT
TRBV10-3	.	TRBJ1-5	.	CAISESHQGGSNQPQHF	TGTGCCATCAGTGAGTCGCATCAAGGGGGTAGCAATCAGCCCCAGCATTTT
TRBV5-1	few	TRBJ2-1	.	CASSLEGPYTNEQFF	TGCGCCAGCAGCTTGGAAGGCCCCTACACCAATGAGCAGTTCTTC
TRBV10-3	.	TRBJ2-1	.	CAISSQGYEQFF	TGTGCCATCAGTTCCCAGGGGTATGAGCAGTTCTTC
TRBV20-1	.	TRBJ2-7	TRBD1	CSASWGQGAREQYF	TGCAGTGCTAGTTGGGGGCAGGGGGCGAGAGAGCAGTACTTC
TRBV19	few	TRBJ1-5	TRBD1	CASTWGDRFNQPQHF	TGTGCCAGTACGTGGGGGGACAGGTTTAATCAGCCCCAGCATTTT
TRBV7-9	many	TRBJ2-1	TRBD2	CASSLAGSLAGEAHEQFF	TGTGCCAGCAGCTTAGCAGGTAGTCTAGCGGGAGAAGCACATGAGCAGTTCTTC
TRBV18	.	TRBJ1-5	TRBD1	CASSLSRDRTNQPQHF	TGTGCCAGCTCACTTTCGAGGGACAGGACAAATCAGCCCCAGCATTTT
TRBV12-3/TRBV12-4	many	TRBJ2-5	.	CASSLGGTQYQETQYF	TGTGCCAGCAGCCTGGGCGGGACCCAGTACCAAGAGACCCAGTACTTC
TRBV12-3/TRBV12-4	many	TRBJ2-3	.	CASSLFGPGAGADTQYF	TGTGCCAGCAGTTTATTTGGGCCGGGAGCGGGTGCAGATACGCAGTATTTT
TRBV12-5	many	TRBJ1-2	.	CASGHGQYYGYTF	TGTGCTAGTGGCCACGGACAGTACTATGGCTACACCTTC
TRBV24-1	many	TRBJ2-2	TRBD1	CATSVDRVFMNTGELFF	TGTGCCACCAGTGTGGACAGGGTCTTCATGAACACCGGGGAGCTGTTTTTT
TRBV20-1	few	TRBJ2-3	TRBD2	CSARAGWGGRAPTDTQYF	TGCAGTGCTAGAGCGGGGTGGGGCGGGAGGGCCCCCACAGATACGCAGTATTTT
TRBV15	many	TRBJ2-1	.	CATSRELVRSSYNEQFF	TGTGCCACCAGCAGAGAACTAGTTAGGAGCTCCTACAATGAGCAGTTCTTC
TRBV29-1	many	TRBJ1-1	.	CSVLRGTEAFF	TGCAGCGTTCTGAGGGGCACTGAAGCTTTCTTT
TRBV3-1	many	TRBJ1-1	TRBD1	CASRTGGRHTEAFF	TGTGCCAGCCGGACAGGGGGCAGGCACACTGAAGCTTTCTTT
TRBV3-1	many	TRBJ1-1	.	CASSPPDRGSEAFF	TGTGCCAGCAGCCCCCCGGATCGGGGTTCTGAAGCTTTCTTT
TRBV12-3/TRBV12-4	few	TRBJ2-1	TRBD2	CASSLSGRALKNEQFF	TGTGCCAGCAGTTTAAGCGGGAGGGCCCTTAAAAATGAGCAGTTCTTC
TRBV7-9	many	TRBJ1-6	TRBD1	CASSSQGGQGLGSPLHF	TGTGCCAGCAGCTCCCAGGGCGGACAGGGCCTTGGTTCACCCCTCCACTTT
TRBV30	many	TRBJ2-3	TRBD2	CAWTGRRTDTQYF	TGTGCCTGGACCGGGAGGAGGACAGATACGCAGTATTTT
TRBV6-5	.	TRBJ1-1	.	CASSYSSEGTEAFF	TGTGCCAGCAGTTACTCGAGTGAGGGGACTGAAGCTTTCTTT
TRBV19	many	TRBJ2-2	TRBD2	CASTPNVAGAGRGELFF	TGTGCCAGTACCCCCAACGTAGCGGGAGCGGGAAGAGGGGAGCTGTTTTTT
TRBV7-6	few	TRBJ2-1	TRBD2	CASSLWSGGFSYNEQFF	TGTGCCAGCAGCTTATGGAGCGGGGGGTTCTCCTACAATGAGCAGTTCTTC
TRBV12-3/TRBV12-4	.	TRBJ2-2	.	CASIQERSTGELFF	TGTGCCAGCATCCAAGAAAGGAGCACCGGGGAGCTGTTTTTT
TRBV12-5	.	TRBJ1-1	.	CVSGATGNTEAFF	TGTGTTAGTGGCGCCACAGGGAACACTGAAGCTTTCTTT
TRBV12-3/TRBV12-4	many	TRBJ2-5	.	CASSLGDAVGWTQYF	TGTGCCAGCAGTTTAGGGGATGCCGTGGGTTGGACCCAGTACTTC
TRBV7-9	.	TRBJ1-2	.	CASSLVGGGANYGYTF	TGTGCCAGCAGCTTAGTAGGGGGAGGTGCGAACTATGGCTACACCTTC
TRBV5-1	.	TRBJ1-1	.	CASSSTANTESFF	TGCGCCAGCAGCAGCACAGCGAACACTGAATCTTTCTTT
TRBV12-3/TRBV12-4	many	TRBJ2-1	TRBD2	CASSPPGGGTRLGNEQFF	TGTGCCAGCAGTCCTCCGGGGGGGGGGACTAGGTTAGGCAATGAGCAGTTCTTC